This T cell receptor beta chain was obtained from a study of T-cell memory formation after mild COVID-19. About the study: For the most part, TCR clusters were specific to one donor.

This clonotype was observed a handful of times. Germline CDR1 is KGHSH and CDR2 is LQKENI. The CDR3 runs 13 residues. Trimming stripped 3 bases from V and 8 bases from J, with 10 bases between. TCRdb recomputed calls from the 5' RACE reads with MiXCR, one row per CDR3 protein. The table lists some 180,000 distinct CDR3 sequences, roughly 20% of them singletons, with 3% to 4% in the top ten. The chain carries TRBV18 and TRBJ1-4, with no clear D. What was sequenced was PBMCs or a T cell subset sorted from them (not recorded which). This clonotype originated in a man younger than 35 who had mild COVID-19 (a few samples of this study predate the infection). Cell type and time point are not known. This CDR3 is CASSPWAREKLFF. The CDR3 DNA is TGTGCCAGCTCACCCTGGGCCCGGGAAAAACTGTTTTTT.